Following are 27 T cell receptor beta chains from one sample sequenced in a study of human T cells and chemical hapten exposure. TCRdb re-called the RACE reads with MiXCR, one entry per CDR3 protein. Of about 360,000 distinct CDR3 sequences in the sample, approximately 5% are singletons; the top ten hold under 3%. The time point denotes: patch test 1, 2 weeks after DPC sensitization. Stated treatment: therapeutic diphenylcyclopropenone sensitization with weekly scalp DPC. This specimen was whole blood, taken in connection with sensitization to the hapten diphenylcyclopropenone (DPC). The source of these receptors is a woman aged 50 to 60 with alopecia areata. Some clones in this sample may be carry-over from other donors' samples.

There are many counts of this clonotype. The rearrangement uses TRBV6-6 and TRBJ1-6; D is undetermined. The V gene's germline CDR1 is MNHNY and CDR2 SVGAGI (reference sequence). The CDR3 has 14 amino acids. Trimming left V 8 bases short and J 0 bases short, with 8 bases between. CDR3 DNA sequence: TGTGCCAGCCGGGAAAGCTCCTATAATTCACCCCTCCACTTT. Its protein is CASRESSYNSPLHF.

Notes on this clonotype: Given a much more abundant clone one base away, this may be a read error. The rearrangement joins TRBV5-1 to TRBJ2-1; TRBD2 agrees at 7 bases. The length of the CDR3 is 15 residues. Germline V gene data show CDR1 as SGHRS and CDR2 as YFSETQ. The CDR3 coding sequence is TGCCCCAGCAGCTTGAGCGGGACGGCCTACAATGAGCAGTTCTTC. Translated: CPSSLSGTAYNEQFF.

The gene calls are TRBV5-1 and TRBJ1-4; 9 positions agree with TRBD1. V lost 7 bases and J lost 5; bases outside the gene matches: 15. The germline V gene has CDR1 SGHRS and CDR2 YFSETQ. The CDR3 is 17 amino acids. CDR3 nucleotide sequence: TGCGCCAGCCTCGCCGGGACAGGGTTTGGTGGGAATGAAAAACTGTTTTTT. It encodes CASLAGTGFGGNEKLFF.

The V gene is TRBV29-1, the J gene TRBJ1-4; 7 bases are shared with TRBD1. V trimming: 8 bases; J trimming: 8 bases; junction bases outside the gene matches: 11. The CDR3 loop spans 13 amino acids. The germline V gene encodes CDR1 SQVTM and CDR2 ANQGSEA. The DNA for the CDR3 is TGCAGCATAAAGACAGGGTCGAACGAAAAACTGTTTTTT. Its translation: CSIKTGSNEKLFF.

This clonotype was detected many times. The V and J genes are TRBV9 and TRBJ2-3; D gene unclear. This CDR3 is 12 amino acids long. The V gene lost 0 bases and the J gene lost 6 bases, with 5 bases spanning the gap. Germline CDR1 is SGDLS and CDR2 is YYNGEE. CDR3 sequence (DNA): TGTGCCAGCAGCGTAGTGGCCGATACGCAGTATTTT. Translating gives CASSVVADTQYF. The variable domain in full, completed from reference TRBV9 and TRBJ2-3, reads DSGVTQTPKHLITATGQRVTLRCSPRSGDLSVYWYQQSLDQGLQFLIQYYNGEERAKGNILERFSAQQFPDLHSELNLSSLELGDSALYFCASSVVADTQYFGPGTRLTVL.

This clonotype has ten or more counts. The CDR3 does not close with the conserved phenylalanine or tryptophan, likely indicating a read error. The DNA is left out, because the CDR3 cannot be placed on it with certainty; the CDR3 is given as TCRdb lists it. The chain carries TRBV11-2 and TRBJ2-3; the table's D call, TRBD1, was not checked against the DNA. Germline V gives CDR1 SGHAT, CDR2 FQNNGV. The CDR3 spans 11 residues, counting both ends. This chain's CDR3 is CASSFGAPPAM.

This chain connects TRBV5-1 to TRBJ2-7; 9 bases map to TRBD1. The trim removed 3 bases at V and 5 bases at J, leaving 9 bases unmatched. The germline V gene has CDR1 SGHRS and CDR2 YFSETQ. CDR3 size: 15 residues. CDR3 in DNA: TGCGCCAGCAGCTCCTTCGGGACAGGGCCCCACGAGCAGTACTTC. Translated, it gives CASSSFGTGPHEQYF. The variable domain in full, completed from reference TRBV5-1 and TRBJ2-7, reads KAGVTQTPRYLIKTRGQQVTLSCSPISGHRSVSWYQQTPGQGLQFLFEYFSETQRNKGNFPGRFSGRQFSNSRSEMNVSTLELGDSALYLCASSSFGTGPHEQYFGPGTRLTVT.

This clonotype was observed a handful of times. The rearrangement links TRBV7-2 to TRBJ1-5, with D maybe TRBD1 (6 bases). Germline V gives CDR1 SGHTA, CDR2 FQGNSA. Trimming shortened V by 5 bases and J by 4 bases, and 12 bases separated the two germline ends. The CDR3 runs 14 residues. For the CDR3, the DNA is TGTGCCAGCAGCGCAGGGAGGGGGAATCAGCCCCAGCATTTT. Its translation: CASSAGRGNQPQHF.

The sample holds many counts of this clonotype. CDR3 DNA: TGTGCCAGCAGTAGGACTGAAGCCAAAAACATTCAGTACTTC. This gives the protein CASSRTEAKNIQYF. The V gene is TRBV28, the J gene TRBJ2-4; maybe TRBD2 (5 bases). Germline-derived CDR1 and CDR2 are MDHEN and SYDVKM. The CDR3 contains 14 residues. V lost 5 bases to trimming and J lost 0 bases, with 8 bases between them. Together with reference TRBV28 and TRBJ2-4, the CDR3 gives the full variable domain: DVKVTQSSRYLVKRTGEKVFLECVQDMDHENMFWYRQDPGLGLRLIYFSYDVKMKEKGDIPEGYSVSREKKERFSLILESASTNQTSMYLCASSRTEAKNIQYFGAGTRLSVL.

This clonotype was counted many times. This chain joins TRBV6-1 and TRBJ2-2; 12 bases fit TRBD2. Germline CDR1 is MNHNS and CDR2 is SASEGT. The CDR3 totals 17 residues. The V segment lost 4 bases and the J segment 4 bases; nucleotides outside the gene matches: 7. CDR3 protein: CASSGASGGAGTGELFF. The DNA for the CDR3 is TGTGCCAGCAGTGGGGCTAGCGGGGGGGCAGGCACCGGGGAGCTGTTTTTT.

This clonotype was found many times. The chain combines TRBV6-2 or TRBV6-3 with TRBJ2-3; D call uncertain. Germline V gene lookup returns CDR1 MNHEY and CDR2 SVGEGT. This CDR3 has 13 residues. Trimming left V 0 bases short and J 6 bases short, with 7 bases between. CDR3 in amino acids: CASSYSTLDTQYF. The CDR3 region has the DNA TGTGCCAGCAGTTACTCAACGCTGGATACGCAGTATTTT.

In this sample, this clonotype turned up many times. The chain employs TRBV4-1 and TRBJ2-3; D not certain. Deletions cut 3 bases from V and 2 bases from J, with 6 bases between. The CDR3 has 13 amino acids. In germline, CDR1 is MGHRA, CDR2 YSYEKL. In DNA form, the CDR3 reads TGCGCCAGCAGCCAGGGTCCCACAGATACGCAGTATTTT. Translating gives CASSQGPTDTQYF.

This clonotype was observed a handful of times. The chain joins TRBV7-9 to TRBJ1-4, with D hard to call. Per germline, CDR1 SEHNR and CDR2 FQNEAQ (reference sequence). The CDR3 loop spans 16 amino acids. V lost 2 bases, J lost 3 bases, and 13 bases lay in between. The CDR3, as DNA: TGTGCCAGCAGCTTATCGGGCGCTGCCTCTAATGAAAAACTGTTTTTT. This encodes CASSLSGAASNEKLFF.

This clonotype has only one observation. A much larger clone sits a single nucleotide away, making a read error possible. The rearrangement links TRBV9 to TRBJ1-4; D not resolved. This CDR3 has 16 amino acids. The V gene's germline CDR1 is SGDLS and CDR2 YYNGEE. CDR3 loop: CASSEREDRVNVKLFF. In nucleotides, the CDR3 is TGTGCCAGCAGCGAACGCGAGGATAGGGTTAATGTAAAACTGTTTTTT.

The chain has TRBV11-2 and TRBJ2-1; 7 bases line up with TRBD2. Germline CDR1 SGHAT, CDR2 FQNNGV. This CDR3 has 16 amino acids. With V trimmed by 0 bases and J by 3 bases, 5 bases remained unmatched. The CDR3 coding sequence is TGTGCCAGCAGCTTAGACCCGGGACTACACTACAATGAGCAGTTCTTC. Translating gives CASSLDPGLHYNEQFF.

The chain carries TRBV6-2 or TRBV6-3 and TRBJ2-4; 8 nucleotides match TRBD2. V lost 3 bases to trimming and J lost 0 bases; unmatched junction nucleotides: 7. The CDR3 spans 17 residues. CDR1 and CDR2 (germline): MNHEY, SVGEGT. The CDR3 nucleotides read TGTGCCAGCAGTTATTCCTCGGGAGGGAAAGCCAAAAACATTCAGTACTTC. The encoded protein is CASSYSSGGKAKNIQYF.

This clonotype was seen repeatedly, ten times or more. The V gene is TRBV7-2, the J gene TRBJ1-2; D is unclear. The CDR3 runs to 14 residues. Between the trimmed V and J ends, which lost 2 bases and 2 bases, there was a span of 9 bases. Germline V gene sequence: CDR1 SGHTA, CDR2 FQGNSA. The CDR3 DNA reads TGTGCCAGCAGCTTACAATGGAGGAACTATGGCTACACCTTC. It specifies CASSLQWRNYGYTF. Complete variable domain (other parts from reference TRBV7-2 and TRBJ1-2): GAGVSQSPSNKVTEKGKDVELRCDPISGHTALYWYRQSLGQGLEFLIYFQGNSAPDKSGLPSDRFSAERTGGSVSTLTIQRTQQEDSAVYLCASSLQWRNYGYTFGSGTRLTVV.

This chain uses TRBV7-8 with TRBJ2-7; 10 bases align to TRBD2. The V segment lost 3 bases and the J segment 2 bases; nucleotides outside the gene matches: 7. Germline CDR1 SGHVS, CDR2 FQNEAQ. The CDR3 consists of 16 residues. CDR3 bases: TGTGCCAGCAGCTTCTCTAGCGGGGGTACCACCTACGAGCAGTACTTC. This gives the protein CASSFSSGGTTYEQYF.

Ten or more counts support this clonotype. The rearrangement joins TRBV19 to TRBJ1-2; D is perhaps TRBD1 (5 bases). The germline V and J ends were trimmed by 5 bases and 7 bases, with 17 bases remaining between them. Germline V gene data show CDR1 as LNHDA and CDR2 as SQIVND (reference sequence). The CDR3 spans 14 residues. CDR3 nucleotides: TGTGCCAGTAGTCTCGGGGCCCTGAGAGGTGGCTACACCTTC. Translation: CASSLGALRGGYTF.

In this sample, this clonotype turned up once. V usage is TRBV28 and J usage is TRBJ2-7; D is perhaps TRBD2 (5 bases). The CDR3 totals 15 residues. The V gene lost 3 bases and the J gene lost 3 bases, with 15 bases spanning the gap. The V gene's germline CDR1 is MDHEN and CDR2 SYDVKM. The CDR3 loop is CASSFPSGLIYEQYF. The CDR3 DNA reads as TGTGCCAGCAGTTTTCCAAGCGGCTTGATCTACGAGCAGTACTTC.

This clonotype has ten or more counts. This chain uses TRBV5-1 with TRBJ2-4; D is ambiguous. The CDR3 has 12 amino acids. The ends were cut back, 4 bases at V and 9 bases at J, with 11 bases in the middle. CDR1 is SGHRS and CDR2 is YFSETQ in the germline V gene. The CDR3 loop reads CASSGGKGIQYF. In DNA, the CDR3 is TGCGCCAGCAGCGGCGGAAAGGGCATTCAGTACTTC.

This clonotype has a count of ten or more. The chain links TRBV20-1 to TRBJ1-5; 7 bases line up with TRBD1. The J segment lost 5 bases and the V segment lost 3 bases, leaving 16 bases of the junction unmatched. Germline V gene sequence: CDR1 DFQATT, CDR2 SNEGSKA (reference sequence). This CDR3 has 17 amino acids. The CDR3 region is CSASGQEKVVGDQPQHF. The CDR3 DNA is TGCAGTGCTAGTGGACAGGAGAAAGTGGTTGGGGATCAGCCCCAGCATTTT.

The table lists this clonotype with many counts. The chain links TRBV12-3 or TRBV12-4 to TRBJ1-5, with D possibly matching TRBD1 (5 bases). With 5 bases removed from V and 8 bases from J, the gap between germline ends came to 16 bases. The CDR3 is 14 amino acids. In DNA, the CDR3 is TGTGCCAGCAGTCCGGGCCGACAGAGCGAGCCCCAGCATTTT. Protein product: CASSPGRQSEPQHF.

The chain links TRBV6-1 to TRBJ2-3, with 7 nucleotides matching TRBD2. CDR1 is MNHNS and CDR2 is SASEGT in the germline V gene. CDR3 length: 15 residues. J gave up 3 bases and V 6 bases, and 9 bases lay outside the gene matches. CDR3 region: CASRWEGRPTDTQYF. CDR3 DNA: TGTGCCAGCAGGTGGGAGGGGCGCCCGACAGATACGCAGTATTTT.

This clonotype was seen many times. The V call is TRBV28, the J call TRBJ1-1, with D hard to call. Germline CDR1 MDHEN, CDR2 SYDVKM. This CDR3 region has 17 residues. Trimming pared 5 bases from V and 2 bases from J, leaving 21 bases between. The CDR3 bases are TGTGCCAGCAGTCCCCCCCGAGCGGGGTTCTCTAACACTGAAGCTTTCTTT. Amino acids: CASSPPRAGFSNTEAFF.

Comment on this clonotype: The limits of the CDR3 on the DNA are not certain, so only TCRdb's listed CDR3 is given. The CDR3 region is CSVATGSYEQHF. The chain links TRBV29-1 to TRBJ2-7; TRBD1, as called in the table, went unchecked against the DNA. Germline CDR1 SQVTM, CDR2 ANQGSEA. The CDR3 is 12 residues long, counting both termini.

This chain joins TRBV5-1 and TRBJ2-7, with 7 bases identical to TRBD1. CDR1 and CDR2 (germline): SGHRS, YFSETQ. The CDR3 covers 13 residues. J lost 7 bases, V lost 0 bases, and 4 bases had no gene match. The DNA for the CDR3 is TGCGCCAGCAGCTTGGGAGGGGGCGATGAGCAGTACTTC. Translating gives CASSLGGGDEQYF.